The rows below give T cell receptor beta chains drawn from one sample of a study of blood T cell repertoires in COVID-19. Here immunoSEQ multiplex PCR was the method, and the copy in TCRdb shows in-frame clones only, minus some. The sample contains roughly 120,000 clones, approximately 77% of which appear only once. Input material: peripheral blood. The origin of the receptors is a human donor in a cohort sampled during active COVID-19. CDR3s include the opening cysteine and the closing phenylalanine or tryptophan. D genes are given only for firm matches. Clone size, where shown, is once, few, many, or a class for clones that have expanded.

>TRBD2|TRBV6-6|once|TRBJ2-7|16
CASSRGTSGASYEQYF
TGTGCCAGCAGCCGCGGGACTAGCGGGGCCTCCTACGAGCAGTACTTC
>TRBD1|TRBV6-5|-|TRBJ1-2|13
CASSYGTGGGYTF
TGTGCCAGCAGTTACGGGACAGGTGGTGGCTACACCTTC
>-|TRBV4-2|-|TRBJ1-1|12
CASSPYGAEAFF
TGTGCCAGCAGCCCGTACGGGGCTGAAGCTTTCTTT
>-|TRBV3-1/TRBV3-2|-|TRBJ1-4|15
CASSQDYSKNEKLFF
TGTGCCAGCAGCCAAGACTACAGCAAAAATGAAAAACTGTTTTTT
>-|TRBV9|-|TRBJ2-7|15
CASSVGQGSGNEQYF
TGTGCCAGCAGCGTTGGGCAGGGTAGCGGAAACGAGCAGTACTTC
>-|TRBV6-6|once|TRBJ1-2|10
CASSSRDYTF
TGTGCCAGCAGTTCTCGGGACTACACCTTC
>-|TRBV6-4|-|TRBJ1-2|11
CASSDGGGYTF
TGTGCCAGCAGTGACGGGGGCGGCTACACCTTC
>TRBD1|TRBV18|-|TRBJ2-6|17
CASSPGTGGLGANVLTF
TGTGCCAGCTCACCAGGGACAGGGGGTCTGGGGGCCAACGTCCTGACTTTC
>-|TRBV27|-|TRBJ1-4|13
CASSLYLNEKLFF
TGTGCCAGCAGTTTATATCTTAATGAAAAACTGTTTTTT
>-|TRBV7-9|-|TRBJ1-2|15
CASSQEQGRSYGYTF
TGTGCCAGCAGCCAAGAGCAGGGTAGGAGCTATGGCTACACCTTC
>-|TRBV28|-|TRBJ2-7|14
CASRPGHTTYEQYF
TGTGCCAGCAGGCCGGGACATACTACCTACGAGCAGTACTTC
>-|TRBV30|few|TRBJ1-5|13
CAWSEGVAQPQHF
TGTGCCTGGAGTGAGGGGGTAGCTCAGCCCCAGCATTTT
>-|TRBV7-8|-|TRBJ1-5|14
CASSPQPTGIAQHF
TGTGCCAGCAGCCCCCAACCTACAGGGATAGCCCAGCATTTT
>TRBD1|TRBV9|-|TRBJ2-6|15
CASSQGVSGANVLTF
TGTGCCAGCAGCCAGGGGGTTTCTGGGGCCAACGTCCTGACTTTC
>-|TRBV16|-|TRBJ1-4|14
CASSQGAPNEKLFF
TGTGCCAGCAGCCAGGGGGCACCTAATGAAAAACTGTTTTTT
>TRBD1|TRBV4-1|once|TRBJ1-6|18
CASSFTGGTVTSGRGLHF
TGCGCCAGCAGTTTTACGGGAGGGACAGTGACTTCTGGCCGAGGCCTCCACTTT
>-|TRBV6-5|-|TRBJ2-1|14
CASSKQGAYNEQFF
TGTGCCAGCAGTAAACAGGGAGCCTACAATGAGCAGTTCTTC
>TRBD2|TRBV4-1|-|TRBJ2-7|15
CASSLKRERGYEQYF
TGCGCCAGCAGCCTAAAGCGGGAGAGGGGCTACGAGCAGTACTTC
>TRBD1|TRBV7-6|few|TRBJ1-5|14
CASSRTGGLGPQHF
TGTGCCAGCAGCAGGACAGGGGGCTTGGGGCCCCAGCATTTT
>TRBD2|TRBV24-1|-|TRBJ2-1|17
CATSERDYLSSYNEQFF
TGTGCCACCAGTGAGCGGGACTATCTGAGCTCCTACAATGAGCAGTTCTTC
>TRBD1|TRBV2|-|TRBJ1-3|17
CASSRPGQGARGNTIYF
TGTGCCAGCAGCCGACCGGGACAGGGGGCGCGTGGAAACACCATATATTTT
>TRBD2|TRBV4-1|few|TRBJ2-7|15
CASSQDRGLVSEQYF
TGCGCCAGCAGCCAAGATAGGGGACTAGTTTCCGAGCAGTACTTC
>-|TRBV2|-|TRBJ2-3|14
CASSERGVGDTQYF
TGTGCCAGCAGTGAACGCGGGGTAGGAGATACGCAGTATTTT
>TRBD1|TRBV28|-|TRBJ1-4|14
CASSLTGEGEKLFF
TGTGCCAGCAGTCTGACAGGGGAGGGTGAAAAACTGTTTTTT
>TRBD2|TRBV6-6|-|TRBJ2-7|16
CASSYRLAGGIHEQYF
TGTGCCAGCAGTTACCGACTAGCGGGAGGGATCCACGAGCAGTACTTC
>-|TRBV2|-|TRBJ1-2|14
CASSRSGLLYGYTF
TGTGCCAGCAGCCGTTCGGGACTGCTCTATGGCTACACCTTC
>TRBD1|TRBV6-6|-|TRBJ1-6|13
CASSRDRNSPLHF
TGTGCCAGCAGCCGGGACAGGAATTCACCCCTCCACTTT
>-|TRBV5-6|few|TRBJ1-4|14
CASSLQDYNEKLFF
TGTGCCAGCAGCTTACAGGATTATAATGAAAAACTGTTTTTT
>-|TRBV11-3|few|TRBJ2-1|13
CASSLDQGNEQFF
TGTGCCAGCAGCTTAGATCAGGGTAATGAGCAGTTCTTC
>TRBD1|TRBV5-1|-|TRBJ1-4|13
CARIQGFNEKLFF
TGCGCCAGAATACAGGGGTTTAATGAAAAACTGTTTTTT
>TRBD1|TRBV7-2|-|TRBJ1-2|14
CASSPRTGEGGYTF
TGTGCCAGCAGCCCGAGGACAGGAGAGGGGGGCTACACCTTC
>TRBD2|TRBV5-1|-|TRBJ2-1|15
CASSLPSGSYNEQFF
TGCGCCAGCAGTTTACCTAGCGGGAGCTACAATGAGCAGTTCTTC
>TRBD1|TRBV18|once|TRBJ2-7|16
CASSPGDRGHIYEQYF
TGTGCCAGCTCCCCCGGGGACAGGGGGCATATTTACGAGCAGTACTTC
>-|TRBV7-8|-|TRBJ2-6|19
CASSLGVLALISGANVLTF
TGTGCCAGCAGCTTAGGGGTGCTAGCTTTAATCTCTGGGGCCAACGTCCTGACTTTC
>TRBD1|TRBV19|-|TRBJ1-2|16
CASSTLDRGKSDGYTF
TGTGCCAGTAGTACCCTGGACAGGGGGAAATCTGATGGCTACACCTTC
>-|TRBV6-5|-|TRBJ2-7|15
CATATTGTQSYEQYF
TGTGCCACCGCGACTACCGGGACACAATCCTACGAGCAGTACTTC
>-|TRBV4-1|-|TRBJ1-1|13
CASSQGGHTEAFF
TGCGCCAGCAGCCAAGGAGGTCACACTGAAGCTTTCTTT
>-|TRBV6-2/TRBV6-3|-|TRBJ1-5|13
CASSDSLNQPQHF
TGTGCCAGCAGTGACAGTTTAAATCAGCCCCAGCATTTT
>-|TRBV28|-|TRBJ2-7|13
CASSLPPLSEQYF
TGTGCCAGCAGTTTACCCCCTCTCTCCGAGCAGTACTTC
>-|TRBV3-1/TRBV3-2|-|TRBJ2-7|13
CASSQEARGKQYF
TGTGCCAGCAGCCAAGAAGCCCGAGGCAAGCAGTACTTC
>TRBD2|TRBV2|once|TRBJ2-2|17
CASSRISGRANTGELFF
TGTGCCAGCAGTCGCATTAGCGGGAGGGCGAACACCGGGGAGCTGTTTTTT
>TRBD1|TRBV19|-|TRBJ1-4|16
CASSSTGGSVNEKLFF
TGTGCCAGTAGTTCAACAGGGGGCTCCGTTAATGAAAAACTGTTTTTT
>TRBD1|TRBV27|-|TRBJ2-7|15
CASSKDRGRTYEQYF
TGTGCCAGCAGTAAGGACAGGGGGCGTACCTACGAGCAGTACTTC
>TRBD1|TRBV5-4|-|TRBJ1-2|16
CASSYAGDRGEEGYTF
TGTGCCAGCAGCTATGCAGGGGACAGGGGGGAAGAGGGCTACACCTTC
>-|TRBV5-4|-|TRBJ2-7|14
CASSLGPGGYEQYF
TGTGCCAGCAGCTTGGGCCCCGGGGGCTACGAGCAGTACTTC
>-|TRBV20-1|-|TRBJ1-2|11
CSAELAGGYTF
TGCAGTGCGGAACTGGCGGGGGGCTACACCTTC
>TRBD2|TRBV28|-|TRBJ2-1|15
CASSPRTSGSYEQFF
TGTGCCAGCAGTCCGAGGACTAGCGGGAGCTATGAGCAGTTCTTC
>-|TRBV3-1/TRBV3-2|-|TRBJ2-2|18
CASSQGGVSAGSTGELFF
TGTGCCAGCAGCCAAGGGGGAGTAAGTGCGGGGTCGACCGGGGAGCTGTTTTTT
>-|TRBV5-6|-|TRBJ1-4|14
CASSVGTHNEKLFF
TGTGCCAGCAGCGTCGGGACACACAATGAAAAACTGTTTTTT
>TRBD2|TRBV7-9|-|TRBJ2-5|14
CASSRSGGQETQYF
TGTGCCAGCAGTCGCTCGGGGGGGCAAGAGACCCAGTACTTC
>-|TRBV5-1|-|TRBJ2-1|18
CASSLVGGGDRGGNEQFF
TGCGCCAGCAGCTTGGTGGGCGGGGGGGACAGGGGTGGCAATGAGCAGTTCTTC
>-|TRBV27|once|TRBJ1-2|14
CASSFGAGAGGYTF
TGTGCCAGCAGTTTTGGGGCTGGGGCTGGTGGCTACACCTTC
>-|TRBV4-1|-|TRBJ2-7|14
CASSPQGSAYEQYF
TGCGCCAGCAGCCCTCAGGGTTCTGCCTACGAGCAGTACTTC
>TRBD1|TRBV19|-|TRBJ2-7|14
CASSSGGPSYEQYF
TGTGCCAGTAGTTCAGGGGGCCCATCCTACGAGCAGTACTTC
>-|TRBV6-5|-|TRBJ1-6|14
CASSRDPLNSPLHF
TGTGCCAGCAGTCGCGATCCCCTTAATTCACCCCTCCACTTT
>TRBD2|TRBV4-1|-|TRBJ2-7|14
CASSPAGGSYEQYF
TGCGCCAGCAGCCCAGCGGGAGGGTCCTACGAGCAGTACTTC
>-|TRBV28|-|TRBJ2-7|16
CASRIGSAGYYYEQYF
TGTGCCAGCAGAATTGGTTCGGCGGGATACTACTACGAGCAGTACTTC